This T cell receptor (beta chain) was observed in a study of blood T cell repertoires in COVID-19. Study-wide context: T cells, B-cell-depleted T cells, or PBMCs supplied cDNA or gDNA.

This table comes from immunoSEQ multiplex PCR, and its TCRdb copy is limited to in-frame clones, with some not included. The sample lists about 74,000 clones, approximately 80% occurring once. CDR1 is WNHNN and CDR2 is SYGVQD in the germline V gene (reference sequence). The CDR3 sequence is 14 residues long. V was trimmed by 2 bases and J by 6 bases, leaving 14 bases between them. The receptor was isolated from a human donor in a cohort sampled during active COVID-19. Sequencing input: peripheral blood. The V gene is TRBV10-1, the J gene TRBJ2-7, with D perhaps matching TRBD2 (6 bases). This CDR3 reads CASSEAGTPLEQYF. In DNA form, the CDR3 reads TGCGCCAGCAGTGAGGCGGGAACTCCCCTCGAGCAGTACTTC.